Listed below are T cell receptor beta chains from one sample, sequenced in a study of cytomegalovirus exposure and HLA in healthy donors. Profiling relied on immunoSEQ multiplex PCR, and the TCRdb table lists in-frame clones only, not all of them. The sample lists some 65,000 clones, less than 70% occurring once. The sequencing sample was made of PBMCs. These receptors came from a man aged 25 to 40 in good health and CMV-seronegative. CDR3s include the opening cysteine and the closing phenylalanine or tryptophan. A D gene is named only where the DNA matches it firmly. Part of the rows lack a size; the others show once, few, many or a class for expanded clones.

cdr3_nt cdr3_aa d_call j_call clone_size v_call
TGTGCCAGCAGCTTCGCCGGAGGGAGCACTGAAGCTTTCTTT CASSFAGGSTEAFF - TRBJ1-1 - TRBV11-2
TGTGCCTGGAGTGTAGGGGAAGGCTACGAGCAGTACTTC CAWSVGEGYEQYF - TRBJ2-7 few TRBV30
TGCGCCAGCAGCTGGACTAGCGGGGGAAATACGCAGTATTTT CASSWTSGGNTQYF TRBD2 TRBJ2-3 - TRBV5-1
TGTGCCAGCAGCTTAGCGCTGGGCCAGGGTGGGACCCAGTACTTC CASSLALGQGGTQYF - TRBJ2-5 - TRBV7-7
TGTGCCTGGAGTGTAGATCGTGGGAGGGAGACCCAGTACTTC CAWSVDRGRETQYF - TRBJ2-5 - TRBV30
TGTGCCAGCAGCTCCGACAGGGGGTCTAACTATGGCTACACCTTC CASSSDRGSNYGYTF TRBD1 TRBJ1-2 few TRBV27
TGTGCCTGGCAGACAGCGTCGAACACTGAAGCTTTCTTT CAWQTASNTEAFF - TRBJ1-1 few TRBV30
TGCAGTGCTAGAGACGGGAGCGGCTACACCTTC CSARDGSGYTF - TRBJ1-2 - TRBV20-1
TGTGCCAGTAGTATGGCCTATGGCTACACCTTC CASSMAYGYTF - TRBJ1-2 - TRBV19
TGTGCCTGGACAGGGGCGATAGCTAACTATGGCTACACCTTC CAWTGAIANYGYTF - TRBJ1-2 - TRBV30
TGTGCCAGCAGTCCAGAGGGAGTTGGGTACTACGAGCAGTACTTC CASSPEGVGYYEQYF - TRBJ2-7 once TRBV6-5
TGTGCCAGCAGCCCGACAGGACAAACTGAAGCTTTCTTT CASSPTGQTEAFF - TRBJ1-1 medium-sized TRBV7-9
TGTGCCAGCAGCTTAGGCGGGACAGGAGTCGAAAAACTGTTTTTT CASSLGGTGVEKLFF TRBD1 TRBJ1-4 - TRBV7-7
TGTGCCAGCAGTGCCTCCTCGACAGGGGGCACAGATACGCAGTATTTT CASSASSTGGTDTQYF TRBD1 TRBJ2-3 - TRBV25-1
TGTGCCAGCAGTTACTCGCAGCGGGGGGGGCAGTTCTTC CASSYSQRGGQFF TRBD2 TRBJ2-1 few TRBV6-5
TGTGCCAGCAGCTTGTTAGGGCAGGGACAAACCGGGGAGCTGTTTTTT CASSLLGQGQTGELFF - TRBJ2-2 - TRBV7-2
TGTGCCAGTAGTAGCCAATCCACAGGGGGTGGGGAGACCCAGTACTTC CASSSQSTGGGETQYF TRBD1 TRBJ2-5 - TRBV19
TGTGCCAGCAGGGACAGGGCAAGGGACACTGAAGCTTTCTTT CASRDRARDTEAFF TRBD1 TRBJ1-1 few TRBV6-5
TGTGCCAGCAGCCGCGCCACCCACGAGGGCGAGCAGTACTTC CASSRATHEGEQYF - TRBJ2-7 - TRBV4-2
TGCGCCAGCAGCCGGGGACTTAACTACGAGCAGTACTTC CASSRGLNYEQYF - TRBJ2-7 - TRBV5-1
TGTGCCAGCTCAACGGGGGGTCTCACCGGGGAGCTGTTTTTT CASSTGGLTGELFF TRBD2 TRBJ2-2 - TRBV18
TGCAGCGTTGATAATGGTCAGGGGAGATACGAGCAGTACTTC CSVDNGQGRYEQYF - TRBJ2-7 - TRBV29-1
TGCGCCAGCAGCTTGTATAGCCACGAGCAGTACTTC CASSLYSHEQYF - TRBJ2-7 - TRBV5-1
TGTGCCAGCAGCCCAAGCGGGGGGGCTGGAATAGATACGCAGTATTTT CASSPSGGAGIDTQYF TRBD2 TRBJ2-3 - TRBV7-9
TGTGCCAGCAGCGTGGCAGCGGTCTCTTCACCCCTCCACTTT CASSVAAVSSPLHF - TRBJ1-6 once TRBV9
TGTGCCAGCAGTTCGGGACAGGGCTGGAACACTGAAGCTTTCTTT CASSSGQGWNTEAFF TRBD1 TRBJ1-1 - TRBV6-5
TGTGCCAGAGCAGGTTCGACAGAGAACTATGGCTACACCTTC CARAGSTENYGYTF - TRBJ1-2 few TRBV2
TGTGCCAGCAGGGGGACAGGGACCCACGAGCAGTACTTC CASRGTGTHEQYF TRBD1 TRBJ2-7 - TRBV25-1
TGTGCCAGCAGCGAGAACAGGATGGCGGTAGACGAGCAGTACTTC CASSENRMAVDEQYF - TRBJ2-7 - TRBV13
TGTGCCAGCAGCTTGAGTAATCAGCCCCAGCATTTT CASSLSNQPQHF - TRBJ1-5 - TRBV13